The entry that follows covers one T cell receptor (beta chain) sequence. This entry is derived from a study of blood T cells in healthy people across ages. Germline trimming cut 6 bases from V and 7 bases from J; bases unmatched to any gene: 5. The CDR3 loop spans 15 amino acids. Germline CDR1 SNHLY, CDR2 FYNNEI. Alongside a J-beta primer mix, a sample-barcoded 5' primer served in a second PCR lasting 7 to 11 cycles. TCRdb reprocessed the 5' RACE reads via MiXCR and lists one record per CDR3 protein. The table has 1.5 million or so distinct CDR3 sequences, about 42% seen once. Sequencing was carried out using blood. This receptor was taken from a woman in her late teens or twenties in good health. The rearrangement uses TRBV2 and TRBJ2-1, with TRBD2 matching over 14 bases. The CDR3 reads CASRGLAGATNEQFF. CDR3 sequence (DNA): TGTGCCAGCAGGGGACTAGCGGGAGCAACGAATGAGCAGTTCTTC.